These T cell receptor beta chains were read from a single sample in a study of T cell responses to AZD1222 COVID-19 vaccine. Sequencing used immunoSEQ multiplex PCR; TCRdb keeps in-frame clones, though not all of them. The sample yields about 100,000 clones, about 86% seen once. The sequences come from peripheral blood, collected on day 0 of AZD1222 vaccination. The origin of the receptors is an adult in good health. CDR3s include the opening cysteine and the closing phenylalanine or tryptophan. D genes are given only for firm matches. Only some rows state a clone size, as once, few, many or a class for expanded clones.

V gene	clone size	J gene	D gene	CDR3 DNA	CDR3 protein
TRBV6-6	-	TRBJ2-7	-	TGTGCCAGCAGTTACGAGACACTCTCCTACGAGCAGTACTTC	CASSYETLSYEQYF
TRBV15	once	TRBJ1-4	-	TGTGCCACCAGCAGAGATCGAGGGAATGAAAAACTGTTTTTT	CATSRDRGNEKLFF
TRBV4-1	-	TRBJ1-2	-	TGCGCCAGCAGCCAAGGACTAGGGGCGTTCCATGGCTACACCTTC	CASSQGLGAFHGYTF
TRBV6-4	-	TRBJ2-2	TRBD2	TGTGCCAGCAGTGATCGGGGGGTCGGGGAGCTGTTTTTT	CASSDRGVGELFF
TRBV7-8	-	TRBJ1-5	-	TGTGCCAGCAGCTTAGTAAGGGGCCCAGTCGGGCCCCAGCATTTT	CASSLVRGPVGPQHF
TRBV6-5	few	TRBJ2-1	TRBD1	TGTGCCAGCAGTCCAGGACAGGTTTTTCACAATGAGCAGTTCTTC	CASSPGQVFHNEQFF
TRBV4-1	-	TRBJ1-1	-	TGCGCCAGCAGCCAAGATGATTTGGATAGGGGACGGGATGAAGCTTTCTTT	CASSQDDLDRGRDEAFF
TRBV5-1	-	TRBJ2-5	-	TGCGCCAGCAGCCACAGGACTGGGGGGGAGACCCAGTACTTC	CASSHRTGGETQYF
TRBV2	-	TRBJ1-2	TRBD1	TGTGCCAGCAGTCCTCGACAGGGTGTGGGCTACACCTTC	CASSPRQGVGYTF
TRBV12-3/TRBV12-4	-	TRBJ2-5	TRBD1	TGTGCCAGCAGAAGGACAGGACAAGAGACCCAGTACTTC	CASRRTGQETQYF
TRBV7-2	once	TRBJ2-5	TRBD2	TGTGCCAGCAGCTTAGTAGGACTAGCGGAGACCCAGTACTTC	CASSLVGLAETQYF
TRBV3-1/TRBV3-2	-	TRBJ1-1	-	TGTGCCAGCAGCCAAGATCGTCCAGCCCTTATGAACACTGAAGCTTTCTTT	CASSQDRPALMNTEAFF
TRBV6-2/TRBV6-3	-	TRBJ1-4	-	TGTGCCAGCAGTTACGGTGGGGGAGTTGGGGAAAAACTGTTTTTT	CASSYGGGVGEKLFF
TRBV19	-	TRBJ1-6	-	TGTGCCAGTAGTACGGACACCGTCCAGGGAACCCTCCACTTT	CASSTDTVQGTLHF
TRBV3-1/TRBV3-2	-	TRBJ1-2	-	TGTGCCAGCAGCCCCGCTTTGCTCGGGGGCTACACCTTC	CASSPALLGGYTF
TRBV4-1	-	TRBJ2-1	-	TGCGCCAGCAGCCAAGTGCCCCTTTTGCGGGGAGACTACAATGAGCAGTTCTTC	CASSQVPLLRGDYNEQFF
TRBV11-1	-	TRBJ2-3	-	TGTGCCAGCAGCTTGGGGAGATGGTTGACAGATACGCAGTATTTT	CASSLGRWLTDTQYF
TRBV19	-	TRBJ1-6	-	TGTGCCAGTAGTATGCGAGAGGGGTCCTATAATTCACCCCTCCACTTT	CASSMREGSYNSPLHF
TRBV5-1	-	TRBJ2-1	-	TGCGCCAGCAGCTTGGAGGGAAGGGGGAATGAGCAGTTCTTC	CASSLEGRGNEQFF
TRBV5-1	-	TRBJ1-4	TRBD1	TGCGCCAGCAGCTCCACGACAGGGTCGGGTGAAAAACTGTTTTTT	CASSSTTGSGEKLFF
TRBV19	once	TRBJ2-3	TRBD2	TGTGCCAGTAGTATCATGACTAGCGGGGCCGTTACGCAGTATTTT	CASSIMTSGAVTQYF
TRBV5-4	once	TRBJ2-2	-	TGTGCCAGCAGCTTGCAGGGGTCCGGGGAGCTGTTTTTT	CASSLQGSGELFF
TRBV5-1	-	TRBJ2-2	TRBD2	TGCGCCAGCAGCTTCTCTAGCGGGGGGGCGACCGGGGAGCTGTTTTTT	CASSFSSGGATGELFF
TRBV6-5	-	TRBJ2-7	-	TGTGCCAGCAGTTACGGGGGAGTCCTCCTGGGATACGAGCAGTACTTC	CASSYGGVLLGYEQYF
TRBV20-1	-	TRBJ1-5	-	TGCAGTGCTAGTTGGGGGGATAGCAATCAGCCCCAGCATTTT	CSASWGDSNQPQHF
TRBV14	once	TRBJ2-2	TRBD2	TGTGCCAGCAGCCCCCTCGCGGGGGGCCGCGGCACCGGGGAGCTGTTTTTT	CASSPLAGGRGTGELFF
TRBV5-1	few	TRBJ1-2	-	TGCGCCAGCAGCTTGGACGGGACAAACTATGGCTACACCTTC	CASSLDGTNYGYTF
TRBV5-1	-	TRBJ1-4	-	TGCGCCAGCCAGAGACAGGACGGTGAAAAACTGTTTTTT	CASQRQDGEKLFF
TRBV7-2	-	TRBJ1-3	-	TGTGCCAGCAGCTTATTGGGGCCTGGAAACACCATATATTTT	CASSLLGPGNTIYF
TRBV18	few	TRBJ2-7	-	TGTGCCAGCTCACTTTTTTCGGACAACCGATACGAGCAGTACTTC	CASSLFSDNRYEQYF
TRBV2	-	TRBJ1-2	TRBD1	TGTGCCAGCACCGGGACAGGGGCGTTCGGCTACACCTTC	CASTGTGAFGYTF
TRBV5-1	once	TRBJ2-1	TRBD2	TGCGCCAGCAGCTGGACTAGCGGGGGGTACAATGAGCAGTTCTTC	CASSWTSGGYNEQFF
TRBV11-2	-	TRBJ1-3	-	TGTGCCAGCAGCTTGGGTCCGAACACCATATATTTT	CASSLGPNTIYF
TRBV5-1	-	TRBJ1-1	-	TGCGCCAGCAGCCGAGATGAAGGCGTGGGTGAAGCTTTCTTT	CASSRDEGVGEAFF
TRBV29-1	few	TRBJ2-7	TRBD1	TGCAGCGCTGGGACAGGGGTCTACGAGCAGTACTTC	CSAGTGVYEQYF
TRBV7-2	-	TRBJ1-5	-	TGTGCCAGCAGCTTACTTACTGGGGGCGGTCAGCCCCAGCATTTT	CASSLLTGGGQPQHF
TRBV25-1	-	TRBJ2-2	-	TGTGCCAGCAGTATGGGGTCCCTAACCGGGGAGCTGTTTTTT	CASSMGSLTGELFF
TRBV30	-	TRBJ1-5	-	TGTGCCTGGGCCACGGTCCTGGGCACCAATCAGCCCCAGCATTTT	CAWATVLGTNQPQHF
TRBV25-1	-	TRBJ1-2	TRBD1	TGTGCCAGCAGTGGGCACGGACAGGCTTATTATGGCTACACCTTC	CASSGHGQAYYGYTF
TRBV3-1/TRBV3-2	-	TRBJ1-4	TRBD1	TGTGCCAGCAGCCAGGGGACAGGGGACGAAAAACTGTTTTTT	CASSQGTGDEKLFF
TRBV7-2	-	TRBJ1-1	-	TGTGCCAGCAGCCCCCGGGGGAGGGCGGACACTGAAGCTTTCTTT	CASSPRGRADTEAFF
TRBV28	-	TRBJ1-6	-	TGTGCCAGCAGTTCCGGGACACGAAATTCACCCCTCCACTTT	CASSSGTRNSPLHF
TRBV28	-	TRBJ2-5	TRBD2	TGTGCCAGCAGTTTCCCCGGGGCTAGCGGTCAAGAGACCCAGTACTTC	CASSFPGASGQETQYF
TRBV5-1	-	TRBJ2-7	TRBD2	TGCGCCAGCAGCTTGGGGGTTAGCGGGTGGGAGCAGTACTTC	CASSLGVSGWEQYF
TRBV2	-	TRBJ1-5	-	TGTGCCAGCAGTAGGGACTATAGCAATCAGCCCCAGCATTTT	CASSRDYSNQPQHF
TRBV28	once	TRBJ2-2	-	TGTGCCAGCAGTTTAAGTACGAGCTTAAACACCGGGGAGCTGTTTTTT	CASSLSTSLNTGELFF
TRBV2	-	TRBJ2-3	-	TGTGCCAGCGCCTCCGGGGGCACAGATACGCAGTATTTT	CASASGGTDTQYF
TRBV2	-	TRBJ1-2	-	TGTGCCAGCAGTTCAAACAGGGTGGACTATGGCTACACCTTC	CASSSNRVDYGYTF
TRBV6-5	-	TRBJ1-6	-	TGTGCCAGCAGTTACGGGCCACCGGGGAATTCACCCCTCCACTTT	CASSYGPPGNSPLHF
TRBV6-2/TRBV6-3	once	TRBJ1-2	-	TGTGCCAGCAGTCATGGGAGAGGGGTTAACTATGGCTACACCTTC	CASSHGRGVNYGYTF